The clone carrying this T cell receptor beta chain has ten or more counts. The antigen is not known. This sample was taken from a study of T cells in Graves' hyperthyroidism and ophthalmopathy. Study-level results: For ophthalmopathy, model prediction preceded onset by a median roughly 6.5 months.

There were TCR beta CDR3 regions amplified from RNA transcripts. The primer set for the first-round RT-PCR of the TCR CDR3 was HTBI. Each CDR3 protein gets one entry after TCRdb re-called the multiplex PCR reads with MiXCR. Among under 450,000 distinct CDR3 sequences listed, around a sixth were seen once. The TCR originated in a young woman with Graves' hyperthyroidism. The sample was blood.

CDR3 protein: CATSREGLSYEQYF. CDR3 in DNA: TGTGCCACCAGCAGAGAAGGATTGTCCTACGAGCAGTACTTC. The chain recombines TRBV15 with TRBJ2-7; D is uncertain. Trimming took off 0 bases at V and 1 base at J, with 7 bases between the two ends. Germline CDR1 is LNHNV and CDR2 is YYDKDF (reference sequence). The CDR3 is 14 residues long.